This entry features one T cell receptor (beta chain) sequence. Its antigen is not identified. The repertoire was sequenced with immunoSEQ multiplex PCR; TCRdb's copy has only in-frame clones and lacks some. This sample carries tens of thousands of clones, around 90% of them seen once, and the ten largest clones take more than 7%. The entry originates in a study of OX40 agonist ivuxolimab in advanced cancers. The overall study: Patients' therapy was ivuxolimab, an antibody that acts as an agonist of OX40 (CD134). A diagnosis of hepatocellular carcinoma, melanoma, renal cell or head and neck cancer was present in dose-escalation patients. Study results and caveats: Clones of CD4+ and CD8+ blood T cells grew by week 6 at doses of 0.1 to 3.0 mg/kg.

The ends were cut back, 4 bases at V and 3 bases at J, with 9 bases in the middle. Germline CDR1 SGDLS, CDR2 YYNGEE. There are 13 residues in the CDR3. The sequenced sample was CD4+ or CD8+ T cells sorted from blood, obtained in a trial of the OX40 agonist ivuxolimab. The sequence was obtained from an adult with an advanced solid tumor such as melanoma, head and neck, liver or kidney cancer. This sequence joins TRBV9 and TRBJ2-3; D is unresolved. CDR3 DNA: TGTGCCAGCAGCCCCTTTTTGACAGATACGCAGTATTTT. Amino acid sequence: CASSPFLTDTQYF.